Below, 22 T cell receptor beta chains from the same sample are listed, as sequenced in a study of blood T cell repertoires in COVID-19. The repertoire was sequenced with immunoSEQ multiplex PCR; TCRdb's copy has only in-frame clones and lacks some. The sample lists 400,000 or so clones, roughly 88% occurring once. The sequenced sample consisted of PBMCs or T cells enriched from blood (not recorded which). These TCRs come from a man in his late teens or twenties who had recovered from COVID-19.

The chain combines TRBV6-2 or TRBV6-3 with TRBJ2-1; 11 bases align to TRBD2. Per the germline V gene, CDR1 is MNHEY and CDR2 is SVGEGT. The CDR3 loop spans 16 amino acids. After removal of 4 bases from V and 8 bases from J, the junction contained 10 bases not matched to a gene. The CDR3 DNA reads TGTGCCAGCAGTTTCGGGACTAGCGGTCGGATCGATGAGCAGTTCTTC. Translation: CASSFGTSGRIDEQFF.

The V gene is TRBV25-1, the J gene TRBJ2-1; 8 nucleotides agree with TRBD2. With 4 bases clipped from V and 3 bases from J, the junction kept 5 bases outside the gene matches. The CDR3 has 15 amino acids. In germline, CDR1 is MGHDK, CDR2 SYGVNS. The CDR3 DNA sequence: TGTGCCAGCAGTGGTCCGGGACTAGGCTACAATGAGCAGTTCTTC. Translated, it gives CASSGPGLGYNEQFF.

This clone showed up just once. The chain couples TRBV9 to TRBJ2-2; the match to TRBD1 covers 11 bases. The germline gives CDR1 SGDLS, CDR2 YYNGEE. The CDR3 covers 16 residues. Trimming took 2 bases from V and 7 from J; bases not matched to a gene: 7. The CDR3 sequence is CASSVPGTGGVGELFF. CDR3 DNA sequence: TGTGCCAGCAGCGTTCCAGGGACAGGGGGGGTCGGGGAGCTGTTTTTT. Drawing the rest from reference TRBV9 and TRBJ2-2, the complete variable domain is DSGVTQTPKHLITATGQRVTLRCSPRSGDLSVYWYQQSLDQGLQFLIQYYNGEERAKGNILERFSAQQFPDLHSELNLSSLELGDSALYFCASSVPGTGGVGELFFGEGSRLTVL.

This chain connects TRBV10-3 to TRBJ2-5; 9 bases align to TRBD2. V shed 5 bases, J shed 5 bases, and the junction held 6 bases outside the gene matches. Germline V gene data show CDR1 as ENHRY and CDR2 as SYGVKD. CDR3 length: 14 residues. For the CDR3, the DNA is TGTGCCATCAGTTTAGCGGGAGTGGGGGAGACCCAGTACTTC. It is translated as CAISLAGVGETQYF.

The chain joins TRBV7-9 to TRBJ1-6; D is undetermined. CDR1 is SEHNR, CDR2 FQNEAQ, per germline (reference sequence). V was trimmed by 2 bases and J by 0 bases, leaving 8 bases between them. This CDR3 spans 16 amino acids. CDR3 protein: CASSLTANSYNSPLHF. The CDR3 DNA follows: TGTGCCAGCAGCTTAACAGCCAACTCCTATAATTCACCCCTCCACTTT.

This sequence joins TRBV19 and TRBJ1-1; 8 bases fit TRBD1. Germline loops: CDR1 LNHDA, CDR2 SQIVND (reference sequence). This CDR3 comprises 14 residues. Germline trimming cut 4 bases from V and 4 bases from J; bases unmatched to any gene: 5. The CDR3 sequence: CASSKQGAPTEAFF. The CDR3 DNA sequence: TGTGCCAGTAGTAAGCAGGGGGCACCCACTGAAGCTTTCTTT. Variable domain in full (rest from reference TRBV19 and TRBJ1-1): DGGITQSPKYLFRKEGQNVTLSCEQNLNHDAMYWYRQDPGQGLRLIYYSQIVNDFQKGDIAEGYSVSREKKESFPLTVTSAQKNPTAFYLCASSKQGAPTEAFFGQGTRLTVV.

The chain is built from TRBV9 and TRBJ1-1; 8 positions match TRBD1. Trimming removed 0 bases from V and 0 bases from J; junction bases left unmatched: 10. The CDR3 is 18 residues long. Germline CDR1 is SGDLS and CDR2 is YYNGEE. The CDR3 DNA reads TGTGCCAGCAGCGTAGTGGAGGCAGGGGGCCTCATGAACACTGAAGCTTTCTTT. Translated, it gives CASSVVEAGGLMNTEAFF.

The chain joins TRBV2 to TRBJ1-5, with 12 bases lining up with TRBD1. V shed 6 bases and J 4 bases; nucleotides not matched to a gene: 4. CDR1 is SNHLY and CDR2 is FYNNEI in the germline V gene. The CDR3 spans 15 residues. Here the CDR3 DNA reads TGTGCCAGCAGCGGGACAGGGGGCGTGAATCAGCCCCAGCATTTT. Residues: CASSGTGGVNQPQHF. Using reference TRBV2 and TRBJ1-5 for the parts outside the CDR3, the full variable domain is EPEVTQTPSHQVTQMGQEVILRCVPISNHLYFYWYRQILGQKVEFLVSFYNNEISEKSEIFDDQFSVERPDGSNFTLKIRSTKLEDSAMYFCASSGTGGVNQPQHFGDGTRLSIL.

The chain employs TRBV5-1 and TRBJ2-7, with 11 bases fitting TRBD1. The V segment lost 2 bases and the J segment 6 bases; nucleotides outside the gene matches: 1. The CDR3 loop spans 13 amino acids. Germline V gives CDR1 SGHRS, CDR2 YFSETQ. For the CDR3, the DNA is TGCGCCAGCAGCTTTGGGACAGGGGGCGAGCAGTACTTC. Translated, it gives CASSFGTGGEQYF. Looking up the rest from reference TRBV5-1 and TRBJ2-7 gives the full variable domain: KAGVTQTPRYLIKTRGQQVTLSCSPISGHRSVSWYQQTPGQGLQFLFEYFSETQRNKGNFPGRFSGRQFSNSRSEMNVSTLELGDSALYLCASSFGTGGEQYFGPGTRLTVT.

The rearrangement links TRBV10-3 to TRBJ1-1; maybe TRBD1 (5 bases). The germline V gene has CDR1 ENHRY and CDR2 SYGVKD. There are 19 residues in the CDR3. V dropped 1 base and J dropped 6 bases, with 27 bases sitting between them. CDR3 protein: CAISEYLGRKDRWSPEAFF. The CDR3 coding sequence is TGTGCCATCAGTGAGTACCTTGGCCGAAAAGACAGATGGAGCCCTGAAGCTTTCTTT.

This clone was picked up one time. The chain recombines TRBV27 with TRBJ1-4, with TRBD1 as a possible D gene (5 bases). Germline V gene data show CDR1 as MNHEY and CDR2 as SMNVEV (reference sequence). There are 16 residues in the CDR3. Trimming took 4 bases from V and 3 from J, leaving 15 bases between them. CDR3 bases: TGTGCCAGCAGTTCCTTAATCAGGGCCCCTAATGAAAAACTGTTTTTT. Protein product: CASSSLIRAPNEKLFF. The whole variable domain, remainder taken from reference TRBV27 and TRBJ1-4, is EAQVTQNPRYLITVTGKKLTVTCSQNMNHEYMSWYRQDPGLGLRQIYYSMNVEVTDKGDVPEGYKVSRKEKRNFPLILESPSPNQTSLYFCASSSLIRAPNEKLFFGSGTQLSVL.

The V and J genes are TRBV5-1 and TRBJ1-4; no firm D call. The V and J ends lost 0 bases and 3 bases respectively, with 12 bases between them. The CDR3 length is 16 residues. Germline CDR1 and CDR2: SGHRS and YFSETQ. The DNA for the CDR3 is TGCGCCAGCAGCTTGGCATTGAGCGGAGCTAATGAAAAACTGTTTTTT. This encodes CASSLALSGANEKLFF.

The chain recombines TRBV3-1 (or the pseudogene TRBV3-2) with TRBJ1-4, with 9 positions matching TRBD1. This CDR3 is 16 amino acids long. The germline V gene has CDR1 LGHDT and CDR2 YNNKEL (reference sequence). Trimming at V came to 6 bases and at J to 1 base, leaving 6 bases not matched to a gene. DNA for the CDR3: TGTGCCAGCAGGGGGACAGGGTCAGAAACTAATGAAAAACTGTTTTTT. As protein: CASRGTGSETNEKLFF.

V is TRBV10-3 and J is TRBJ1-3; no clear D. This CDR3 comprises 14 residues. CDR1 is ENHRY, CDR2 SYGVKD, per germline. Trimming removed 8 bases from V and 2 bases from J, with 13 bases in between. CDR3 protein: CAILVPETGNTIYF. The CDR3, as DNA: TGTGCCATCCTCGTTCCGGAGACTGGAAACACCATATATTTT.

V gene TRBV6-1 combines with J gene TRBJ1-6; D uncertain. CDR1 and CDR2 (germline): MNHNS, SASEGT. CDR3 size: 14 residues. V lost 3 bases to trimming and J lost 9 bases, with 12 bases between them. CDR3 DNA: TGTGCCAGCAGTGATCGGGTTGGCGCTTCACCCCTCCACTTT. It encodes CASSDRVGASPLHF.

This clone was found once. V usage is TRBV5-5 and J usage is TRBJ2-3; tentatively, D is TRBD1 (6 bases). Deletions cut 1 base from V and 5 bases from J, with 17 bases between. The CDR3 contains 16 residues. Germline-derived CDR1 and CDR2 are SGHKS and YYEKEE (reference sequence). This chain's CDR3 is CASSLRGAARGDTQYF. The CDR3 DNA reads as TGTGCCAGCAGCTTGAGGGGAGCAGCCAGGGGAGATACGCAGTATTTT.

This clone was observed a single time. J is TRBJ2-7 and V is TRBV4-2; TRBD2 agrees at 12 bases. The germline gives CDR1 LGHNA, CDR2 YNFKEQ. The junction had 6 bases not matched to a gene; V was cut back by 3 bases and J by 6 bases. This CDR3 has 15 residues. Here the CDR3 DNA reads TGTGCCAGCAGCCAGACTAGCGGGAGTCTCTCCGAGCAGTACTTC. The encoded protein is CASSQTSGSLSEQYF.

This chain joins TRBV18 and TRBJ2-1; TRBD2 matches 7 bases. This CDR3 spans 15 amino acids. Germline CDR1 and CDR2: KGHSH and LQKENI. V lost 6 bases, J lost 3 bases, and 8 bases stayed unmatched. This chain's CDR3 is CASSPVGGSYNEQFF. In DNA form, the CDR3 reads TGTGCCAGCTCCCCTGTGGGCGGGAGCTACAATGAGCAGTTCTTC. Supplemented by reference TRBV18 and TRBJ2-1, the full variable domain reads NAGVMQNPRHLVRRRGQEARLRCSPMKGHSHVYWYRQLPEEGLKFMVYLQKENIIDESGMPKERFSAEFPKEGPSILRIQQVVRGDSAAYFCASSPVGGSYNEQFFGPGTRLTVL.

This clone was observed a handful of times. The chain couples TRBV29-1 to TRBJ1-2; 9 bases agree with TRBD1. The CDR3 contains 14 residues. Germline V gives CDR1 SQVTM, CDR2 ANQGSEA. The V segment lost 6 bases and the J segment 6 bases; nucleotides outside the gene matches: 11. The CDR3 sequence is CSVLDRGQENGYTF. The CDR3 nucleotides are TGCAGCGTCCTGGACAGGGGCCAGGAGAATGGCTACACCTTC.

The V and J genes are TRBV5-1 and TRBJ1-2, with TRBD1 matching 12 bases. Germline V gene data show CDR1 as SGHRS and CDR2 as YFSETQ. V was clipped by 3 bases and J by 13 bases; unmatched bases: 4. The CDR3 is 12 amino acids. The CDR3 sequence is CASSWDRGQGTF. In nucleotides, the CDR3 is TGCGCCAGCAGCTGGGACAGGGGGCAAGGCACCTTC.

CDR3 in amino acids: CASSPTGVNEQFF. CDR3 nucleotide sequence: TGCGCCAGCAGCCCAACAGGGGTCAATGAGCAGTTCTTC. The chain uses TRBV5-1 and TRBJ2-1; TRBD1 matches at 7 bases. Germline V gene data show CDR1 as SGHRS and CDR2 as YFSETQ. J gave up 6 bases and V 4 bases, and 4 bases lay outside the gene matches. The length of the CDR3 is 13 residues.

This rearrangement joins TRBV2 to TRBJ1-2; possible D gene TRBD1, 6 bases. The CDR3 length is 15 residues. Trimming stripped 0 bases from V and 4 bases from J, with 12 bases between. Germline V CDR1 and CDR2: SNHLY, FYNNEI. CDR3 coding DNA: TGTGCCAGCAGTGAAGCGATACGGACAGCCTATGGCTACACCTTC. Its translation is CASSEAIRTAYGYTF.